This T cell receptor beta chain was observed in a study of OX40 agonist ivuxolimab in advanced cancers. Study-wide context: A mean age of approximately 58 years, range roughly 23 to 85, was recorded, and over 65% were male. Study results and caveats: CD4+ and CD8+ T cells in blood underwent clonal expansion by week 6 at 0.1 to 3.0 mg/kg.

Assay: immunoSEQ multiplex PCR; the TCRdb copy retains only in-frame clones and omits some. The sample records approximately 58,000 clones, around 93% being singletons. CDR1 is SGDLS and CDR2 is YYNGEE in the germline V gene. This CDR3 comprises 13 residues. Deletions cut 2 bases from V and 7 bases from J, with 12 bases between. As regards this clone: Its target is unknown.

This clonotype originated in an adult with an advanced solid tumor such as melanoma, head and neck, liver or kidney cancer. The source material was CD4+ or CD8+ T cells sorted from blood, sampled in a trial of the OX40 agonist ivuxolimab. The V and J genes are TRBV9 and TRBJ1-2; D gene ambiguous. CDR3 nucleotide sequence: TGTGCCAGCAGCGTGGAGGGATTGGGTGGCTACACCTTC. Translated, it gives CASSVEGLGGYTF.